The rows below give T cell receptor beta chains drawn from one sample of a study of blood T cell repertoires in COVID-19. Libraries were prepared by immunoSEQ multiplex PCR; TCRdb keeps only in-frame clonotypes and omits some of them. The table includes under 100,000 clones, around nine tenths detected once. Sequences were obtained from peripheral blood. These receptors all come from a man between 50 and 59 years old with active COVID-19. The CDR3 runs from the conserved cysteine through the conserved F or W. A D gene is named only where the DNA matches it firmly. Only part of the rows carry a size: once, few, many, or a class if the clone is expanded.

TRBD1 . TRBJ1-1 TRBV11-2 CASSLEVRGRDTEAFF TGTGCCAGCAGCTTAGAGGTCAGGGGGCGGGACACTGAAGCTTTCTTT
TRBD2 . TRBJ2-1 TRBV9 CASSVASGYNEQFF TGTGCCAGCAGCGTGGCTAGCGGCTACAATGAGCAGTTCTTC
. . TRBJ1-5 TRBV19 CASSSRGKDQPQHF TGTGCCAGTAGCTCAAGGGGCAAGGATCAGCCCCAGCATTTT
. few TRBJ1-3 TRBV19 CASSIGQAGNTIYF TGTGCCAGTAGTATAGGGCAAGCTGGAAACACCATATATTTT
TRBD2 . TRBJ2-1 TRBV18 CASSPRSGRVTYNEQFF TGTGCCAGCTCACCCCGTAGCGGGAGGGTTACCTACAATGAGCAGTTCTTC
TRBD1 . TRBJ2-7 TRBV7-2 CASSFQGQYEQYF TGTGCCAGCAGCTTTCAGGGACAGTACGAGCAGTACTTC
. . TRBJ2-1 TRBV27 CASSPDSPSYNEQFF TGTGCCAGCAGCCCGGACAGCCCCTCCTACAATGAGCAGTTCTTC
. few TRBJ1-4 TRBV28 CASRVANGNEKLFF TGTGCCAGCAGGGTTGCGAACGGGAATGAAAAACTGTTTTTT
. once TRBJ1-4 TRBV20-1 CSALGRKLFF TGCAGTGCCCTTGGGAGGAAACTGTTTTTT
. . TRBJ1-5 TRBV28 CASRSGQLLGSNQPQHF TGTGCCAGCAGATCAGGACAGCTCCTGGGGAGCAATCAGCCCCAGCATTTT
TRBD2 . TRBJ2-2 TRBV5-1 CASSLEGSGGRNTGELFF TGCGCCAGCAGCTTGGAGGGTAGCGGGGGACGTAACACCGGGGAGCTGTTTTTT
TRBD2 . TRBJ2-2 TRBV5-4 CASTTGGRTGELFF TGTGCCAGCACTACGGGGGGGCGGACCGGGGAGCTGTTTTTT
. . TRBJ2-3 TRBV27 CASSPTHNTDTQYF TGTGCCAGCAGTCCGACACATAACACAGATACGCAGTATTTT
. . TRBJ1-5 TRBV27 CASSLTPGARNQPQHF TGTGCCAGCAGTTTAACACCGGGAGCTCGAAATCAGCCCCAGCATTTT
TRBD2 . TRBJ2-7 TRBV10-3 CAISPSGSGYEQYF TGTGCCATCAGTCCTAGCGGGAGTGGGTACGAGCAGTACTTC
. . TRBJ1-5 TRBV27 CASSAENSNQPQHF TGTGCCAGCAGTGCAGAAAATAGCAATCAGCCCCAGCATTTT
. . TRBJ1-5 TRBV27 CASRLTQGLNQPQHF TGTGCCAGCAGACTGACACAGGGTCTCAATCAGCCCCAGCATTTT
. . TRBJ1-3 TRBV4-1 CASSPGHLSGNTIYF TGCGCCAGCAGCCCGGGACACCTCTCTGGAAACACCATATATTTT